Detailed here is one TCR beta chain. Assay used: immunoSEQ multiplex PCR; TCRdb lists only in-frame clones, some missing. This sample has over 350,000 clones, with 80% to 95% found just once. Germline V gene data show CDR1 as MNHEY and CDR2 as SMNVEV (reference sequence). V trimming: 5 bases; J trimming: 4 bases; junction bases outside the gene matches: 10. CDR3 size: 15 residues. This sample is part of a study of blood T cell repertoires in COVID-19. Researchers sorted participants into cohorts using their self-reported clinical history. The clonotype comes from a woman aged 40 to 50 who had been exposed to COVID-19. The sample comprised PBMCs or T cells enriched from blood (not recorded which). The rearrangement joins TRBV27 to TRBJ1-2; 7 nucleotides line up with TRBD1. The CDR3 nucleotides are TGTGCCAGCAGTCCTATAGACAGGGACGGCTATGGCTACACCTTC. Protein sequence: CASSPIDRDGYGYTF.